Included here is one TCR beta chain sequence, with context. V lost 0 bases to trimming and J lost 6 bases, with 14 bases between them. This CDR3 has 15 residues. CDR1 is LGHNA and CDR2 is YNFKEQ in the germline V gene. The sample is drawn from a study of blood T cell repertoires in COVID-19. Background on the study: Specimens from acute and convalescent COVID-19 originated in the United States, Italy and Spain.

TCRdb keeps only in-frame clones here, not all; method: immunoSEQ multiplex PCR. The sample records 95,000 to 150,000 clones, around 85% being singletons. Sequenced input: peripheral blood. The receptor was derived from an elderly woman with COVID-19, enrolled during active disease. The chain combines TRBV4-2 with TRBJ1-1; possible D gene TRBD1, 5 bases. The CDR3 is CASSQELQGGAEAFF. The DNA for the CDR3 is TGTGCCAGCAGCCAAGAACTCCAGGGAGGGGCTGAAGCTTTCTTT.